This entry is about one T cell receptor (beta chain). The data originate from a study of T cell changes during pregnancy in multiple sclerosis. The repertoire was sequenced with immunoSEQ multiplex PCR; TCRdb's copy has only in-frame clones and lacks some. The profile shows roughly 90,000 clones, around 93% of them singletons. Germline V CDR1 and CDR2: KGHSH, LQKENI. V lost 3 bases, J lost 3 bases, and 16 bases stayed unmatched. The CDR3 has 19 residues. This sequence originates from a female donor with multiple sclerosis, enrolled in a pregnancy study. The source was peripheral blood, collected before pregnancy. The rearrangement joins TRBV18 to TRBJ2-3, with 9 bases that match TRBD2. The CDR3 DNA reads TGTGCCAGCTCACCCTCCGGCACTAGCGGGTTCTTAGGTACAGATACGCAGTATTTT. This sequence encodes CASSPSGTSGFLGTDTQYF.